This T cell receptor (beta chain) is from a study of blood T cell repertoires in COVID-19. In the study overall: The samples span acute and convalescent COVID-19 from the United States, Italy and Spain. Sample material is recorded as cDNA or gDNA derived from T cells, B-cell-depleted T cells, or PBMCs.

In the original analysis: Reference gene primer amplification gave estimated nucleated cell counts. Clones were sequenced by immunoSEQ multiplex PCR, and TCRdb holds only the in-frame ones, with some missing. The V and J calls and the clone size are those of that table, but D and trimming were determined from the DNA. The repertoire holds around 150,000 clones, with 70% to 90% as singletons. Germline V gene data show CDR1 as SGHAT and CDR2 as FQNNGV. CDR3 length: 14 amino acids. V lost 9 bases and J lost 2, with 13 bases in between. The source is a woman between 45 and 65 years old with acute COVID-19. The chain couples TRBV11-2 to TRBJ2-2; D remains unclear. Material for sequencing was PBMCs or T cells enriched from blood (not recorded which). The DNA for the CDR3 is TGTGCCAGTTCCCTGTTCACAAACACCGGGGAGCTGTTTTTT. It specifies CASSLFTNTGELFF.